Below, 21 T cell receptor beta chains from the same sample are listed, as sequenced in a study of T-cell memory formation after mild COVID-19. TCRdb used MiXCR to reprocess the 5' RACE reads, holding one entry per CDR3 protein. This sample yields about 410,000 distinct CDR3 sequences, of which roughly 18% are seen a single time; roughly 21% belongs to the top ten. Sequenced sample: PBMCs or a T cell subset sorted from them (not recorded which). All receptors derive from a man between 18 and 29 years old who had mild COVID-19 (a few samples of this study predate the infection). Cell type and time point are not known.

The rearrangement links TRBV15 to TRBJ2-7, with D unclear. V dropped 0 bases and J dropped 2 bases, with 11 bases sitting between them. This CDR3 comprises 15 residues. In germline, CDR1 is LNHNV, CDR2 YYDKDF (reference sequence). The CDR3 DNA sequence: TGTGCCACCAGCAGAGATCCCCATGCTGCCTACGAGCAGTACTTC. Amino acids: CATSRDPHAAYEQYF.

In this sample, this clonotype turned up many times. The chain combines TRBV5-6 with TRBJ2-7; 7 bases align to TRBD2. This CDR3 region has 13 residues. From germline, CDR1 is SGHDT and CDR2 YYEEEE. V trimming: 7 bases; J trimming: 2 bases; junction bases outside the gene matches: 6. The chain's CDR3 is CASARRGAYEQYF. CDR3 coding DNA: TGTGCCAGCGCCCGACGGGGGGCCTACGAGCAGTACTTC.

The chain has TRBV3-1 and TRBJ2-4; D remains unclear. Per the germline V gene, CDR1 is LGHDT and CDR2 is YNNKEL (reference sequence). Trimming removed 1 base from V and 0 bases from J, with 1 base in between. This CDR3 is built from 13 residues. The CDR3 is CASSQVAKNIQYF. The CDR3 nucleotides are TGTGCCAGCAGCCAAGTAGCCAAAAACATTCAGTACTTC.

This rearrangement joins TRBV29-1 to TRBJ2-5; 7 nucleotides match TRBD1. Unmatched junction bases numbered 1, after V lost 3 bases and J lost 0 bases. The CDR3 consists of 13 residues. Germline V gene sequence: CDR1 SQVTM, CDR2 ANQGSEA. The DNA for the CDR3 is TGCAGCGTTGATCAGGGGGACCAAGAGACCCAGTACTTC. Translating gives CSVDQGDQETQYF.

This clonotype was picked up a small number of times. CDR3 region: CASSFSGVNTEAFF. The CDR3 nucleotides read TGTGCCAGCAGCTTCTCGGGTGTGAACACTGAAGCTTTCTTT. V and J are TRBV7-3 and TRBJ1-1; the D is unclear. This CDR3 comprises 14 residues. V was pared by 3 bases and J by 0 bases, with 8 bases between. Germline V gene sequence: CDR1 SGHTA, CDR2 FQGTGA.

This clonotype was seen more than once but under ten times. The genes are TRBV18 and TRBJ2-7; D unresolved. Trimming shortened V by 3 bases and J by 3 bases, and 15 bases separated the two germline ends. The CDR3 has 15 amino acids. The V gene's germline CDR1 is KGHSH and CDR2 LQKENI. CDR3 DNA sequence: TGTGCCAGCTCACCTAGTGGGTTGGGGTACTACGAGCAGTACGTC. Its protein is CASSPSGLGYYEQYV.

This rearrangement joins TRBV6-1 to TRBJ2-1; D unresolved. CDR3 length: 13 amino acids. Trimming removed 3 bases at V and 3 bases at J, with 6 bases between. The germline V gene has CDR1 MNHNS and CDR2 SASEGT. The DNA of the CDR3 is TGTGCCAGCAGTGACGCGTTCTACAATGAGCAGTTCTTC. Its protein product is CASSDAFYNEQFF.

The CDR3 DNA reads TGCGCCAGCAGCCCTGCCGGAATTGACAGGGAGAATTCACCCCTCCACTTT. Its translation: CASSPAGIDRENSPLHF. V gene TRBV4-3 combines with J gene TRBJ1-6; 7 nucleotides line up with TRBD1. This CDR3 comprises 17 residues. Per germline, CDR1 LGHNA and CDR2 YSLEER. The V gene end was trimmed by 4 bases and the J gene end by 7 bases; junction bases not matched to a gene: 13.

The genes are TRBV20-1 and TRBJ1-1; a weak D match, TRBD1 (5 bases). The V and J ends lost 6 bases and 2 bases respectively, with 13 bases between them. The CDR3 spans 13 residues. CDR1 is DFQATT and CDR2 is SNEGSKA in the germline V gene (reference sequence). Here the CDR3 DNA reads TGCAGTGCCAAGGGGCGGCTAAACACTGAAGCTTTCTTT. It specifies CSAKGRLNTEAFF.

The rearrangement uses TRBV7-3 and TRBJ2-3; 9 bases fit TRBD1. CDR3 length: 14 residues. The V and J ends lost 8 bases and 4 bases, in that order; junction bases with no gene match: 7. Germline V CDR1 and CDR2: SGHTA, FQGTGA. The CDR3 here is CASGQGFKPDTQYF. The DNA for the CDR3 is TGTGCCAGCGGACAGGGGTTTAAGCCAGATACGCAGTATTTT.

CDR3 bases: TGTGCCAGCAGCACCGACAGGGGCAATGAGCAGTTCTTC. This sequence encodes CASSTDRGNEQFF. V and J are TRBV7-8 and TRBJ2-1, with 8 bases fitting TRBD1. CDR3 length equals 13 residues. Trimming removed 5 bases from V and 6 bases from J; junction bases left unmatched: 3. Germline V lookup: CDR1 SGHVS, CDR2 FQNEAQ.

In its sample, this clonotype was seen a few times. This chain joins TRBV7-2 and TRBJ2-7, with TRBD2 matching over 12 bases. The CDR3 contains 17 residues. V shed 2 bases, J shed 0 bases, and the junction held 5 bases outside the gene matches. The germline CDR1 and CDR2 sequences are SGHTA and FQGNSA. In DNA, the CDR3 is TGTGCCAGCAGCTTACTAGCGGGGGGGTCCAGCTCCTACGAGCAGTACTTC. Translation gives CASSLLAGGSSSYEQYF. Variable domain in full (rest from reference TRBV7-2 and TRBJ2-7): GAGVSQSPSNKVTEKGKDVELRCDPISGHTALYWYRQSLGQGLEFLIYFQGNSAPDKSGLPSDRFSAERTGGSVSTLTIQRTQQEDSAVYLCASSLLAGGSSSYEQYFGPGTRLTVT.

This chain links TRBV11-2 with TRBJ2-1; 12 nucleotides align to TRBD2. Germline V gene sequence: CDR1 SGHAT, CDR2 FQNNGV. J lost 8 bases, V lost 4 bases, and 3 bases had no gene match. The CDR3 extends over 14 amino acids. This CDR3 reads CASSSRLAGDEQFF. As DNA, the CDR3 is TGTGCCAGCAGCTCGCGACTAGCGGGGGATGAGCAGTTCTTC.

This clonotype turned up a few times. The chain has TRBV12-3 or TRBV12-4 and TRBJ2-1; 12 nucleotides agree with TRBD2. This CDR3 is built from 16 residues. V was pared by 5 bases and J by 7 bases, with 9 bases of the junction left unmatched. The CDR3 spells CASSASGGARGNEQFF. CDR3 nucleotides: TGTGCCAGCAGTGCTAGCGGGGGGGCCAGGGGGAATGAGCAGTTCTTC.

The chain links TRBV5-1 to TRBJ2-1; 7 positions match TRBD1. The junction had 13 bases not matched to a gene; V was cut back by 3 bases and J by 7 bases. The CDR3 has 16 amino acids. The germline V gene encodes CDR1 SGHRS and CDR2 YFSETQ. CDR3 DNA sequence: TGCGCCAGCAGCTGGTCCCCAAGGGCAGGGGGTAATGAGCAGTTCTTC. Protein sequence: CASSWSPRAGGNEQFF.

This rearrangement joins TRBV4-3 to TRBJ2-4, with 10 bases identical to TRBD1. The CDR3 is 13 amino acids. Germline V lookup: CDR1 LGHNA, CDR2 YSLEER. Losses at the gene ends were 4 bases for V and 9 bases for J; bases not matched to a gene: 3. CDR3 region: CASSRGQGSIQYF. DNA of the CDR3: TGCGCCAGCAGCCGGGGACAGGGGAGCATTCAGTACTTC.

This clonotype was observed a few times. This chain connects TRBV20-1 to TRBJ2-1; 7 bases agree with TRBD1. CDR1 is DFQATT and CDR2 is SNEGSKA in the germline V gene (reference sequence). V lost 0 bases, J lost 2 bases, and 7 bases stayed unmatched. The CDR3 has 16 residues. The CDR3 coding sequence is TGCAGTGCTAGAGATTCGGGTAGGGGGCCCTACAATGAGCAGTTCTTC. Protein: CSARDSGRGPYNEQFF.

This clonotype showed up just a few times. The chain joins TRBV4-2 to TRBJ2-2, with TRBD1 identical over 9 bases. V lost 4 bases and J lost 0; bases outside the gene matches: 9. This CDR3 comprises 18 residues. The germline V gene encodes CDR1 LGHNA and CDR2 YNFKEQ. CDR3 residues: CASSPSPGTGTNTGELFF. As DNA, the CDR3 is TGTGCCAGCAGCCCGAGCCCCGGGACAGGGACGAACACCGGGGAGCTGTTTTTT.

This clonotype was counted only a few times. The chain couples TRBV2 to TRBJ2-3; D is ambiguous. The CDR3 runs 12 residues. Germline values: CDR1 SNHLY, CDR2 FYNNEI. Trimming cost V 6 bases and J 3 bases, with 7 bases left between them. The CDR3 coding sequence is TGTGCCAGCAGGGCACCTACAGATACGCAGTATTTT. This sequence encodes CASRAPTDTQYF.

Ten or more counts support this clonotype. V is TRBV5-1 and J is TRBJ2-3; possibly TRBD1 or TRBD2 for D (5 bases each). V lost 4 bases to trimming and J lost 1 base, with 10 bases between them. Germline CDR1 and CDR2: SGHRS and YFSETQ. The CDR3 loop spans 14 amino acids. This CDR3 is CASSTGRGTDTQYF. The CDR3 DNA sequence: TGCGCCAGCAGCACGGGACGGGGCACAGATACGCAGTATTTT.

In this sample, this clonotype turned up a few times. The chain has TRBV19 and TRBJ2-7; 9 bases are a match to TRBD1. Germline values: CDR1 LNHDA, CDR2 SQIVND (reference sequence). The J segment lost 5 bases and the V segment lost 8 bases, leaving 4 bases of the junction unmatched. This CDR3 has 12 residues. CDR3 nucleotide sequence: TGTGCCAGTCGACAGGGGGACAACGAGCAGTACTTC. Its protein is CASRQGDNEQYF.